This T cell receptor (beta chain) was profiled in a study of blood T cell repertoires in COVID-19. Study-wide background: Samples came from the United States, Italy and Spain, spanning acute and convalescent COVID-19. Sources were T cells, B-cell-depleted T cells, or PBMCs; the material itself was cDNA or gDNA.

In the original workflow: Amplification from reference gene primers served as the basis for estimated nucleated cell counts. Sequenced by immunoSEQ multiplex PCR; TCRdb stores in-frame clones only, minus some. That table is the source of V, J and clone size, and D and trimming were worked out from the DNA. The table shows roughly 42,000 clones, with around 87% occurring only once. The CDR3 is 16 residues long. The germline CDR1 and CDR2 sequences are LGHDT and YNNKEL (reference sequence). Trimming at V came to 3 bases and at J to 5 bases, leaving 11 bases not matched to a gene. This clone was found once.

This chain connects TRBV3-1 (or the pseudogene TRBV3-2) to TRBJ1-1; 8 nucleotides line up with TRBD1. This receptor was taken from a man aged 25-40 years with active or convalescent COVID-19. The sample was peripheral blood. CDR3 nucleotides: TGTGCCAGCAGCCAGCGGACAGGGACGGTGGCGACTGAAGCTTTCTTT. As protein: CASSQRTGTVATEAFF.